One and the same sample provided the 15 T cell receptor beta chains below, sequenced in a study of human T cells and chemical hapten exposure. MiXCR, applied by TCRdb to the RACE reads, yields one record per CDR3 protein. The sample has approximately 84,000 distinct CDR3 sequences; around 10% are singletons. The time point was: patch test 2, 6 weeks after DPC sensitization. As to treatment: therapeutic diphenylcyclopropenone sensitization with weekly scalp DPC. The sample here was whole blood, taken in connection with sensitization to the hapten diphenylcyclopropenone (DPC). All receptors come from a man between 18 and 35 years old with alopecia areata. Some clones in this sample may be carry-over from other donors' samples.

At least ten counts were recorded for this clonotype. The chain employs TRBV19 and TRBJ1-1, with TRBD1 identical over 7 bases. The V gene's germline CDR1 is LNHDA and CDR2 SQIVND (reference sequence). The J segment lost 5 bases and the V segment lost 1 base, leaving 4 bases of the junction unmatched. CDR3 length: 14 amino acids. The CDR3 reads CASSIGQGGTEAFF. The CDR3 bases are TGTGCCAGTAGTATAGGACAGGGTGGTACTGAAGCTTTCTTT.

This clonotype has only a few counts. CDR3 DNA: TGTGCCAGCAGCGTAGGACTGGGAGACGTGAACACTGAAGCTTTCTTT. Protein: CASSVGLGDVNTEAFF. This sequence joins TRBV9 and TRBJ1-1, with unresolved D. V lost 0 bases, J lost 0 bases, and 12 bases lay in between. CDR3 length: 16 residues. Germline V CDR1 and CDR2: SGDLS, YYNGEE.

This clonotype has more than one count but fewer than ten. The gene calls are TRBV28 and TRBJ1-5; possible D gene TRBD1, 5 bases. Deletions cut 5 bases from V and 7 bases from J, with 12 bases between. This CDR3 spans 13 amino acids. Per the germline V gene, CDR1 is MDHEN and CDR2 is SYDVKM. CDR3 nucleotide sequence: TGTGCCAGCAGTAAGGGGCCGCCGCAGCCCCAGCATTTT. This gives the protein CASSKGPPQPQHF.

This clonotype was recorded at least ten times. The V call is TRBV5-4, the J call TRBJ1-6; a possible D gene is TRBD1 (5 bases). The germline V gene has CDR1 SGHNT and CDR2 YYREEE (reference sequence). Between the trimmed V and J ends, which lost 0 bases and 7 bases, there was a span of 8 bases. This CDR3 spans 14 amino acids. The chain's CDR3 is CASSLVPGNSPLHF. The CDR3 bases are TGTGCCAGCAGCTTGGTGCCAGGGAATTCACCCCTCCACTTT.

The chain is built from TRBV7-3 and TRBJ2-3; 13 positions agree with TRBD2. The CDR3 extends over 17 amino acids. V was clipped by 5 bases and J by 5 bases; unmatched bases: 10. Looked up from germline, CDR1 is SGHTA and CDR2 is FQGTGA. The DNA of the CDR3 is TGTGCCAGCAGCCAAACTAGCGGGGGGGCTGAAAGAGATACGCAGTATTTT. This translates into CASSQTSGGAERDTQYF.

This clonotype was counted only a few times. The rearrangement links TRBV4-3 to TRBJ2-1, with D unclear. CDR1 and CDR2 (germline): LGHNA, YSLEER. CDR3 length: 14 amino acids. V was shortened by 0 bases and J by 8 bases, with 11 bases between the two germline ends. The CDR3 loop is CASSQEEFRDEQFF. The CDR3 bases are TGCGCCAGCAGCCAAGAAGAATTTCGGGATGAGCAGTTCTTC.

This clonotype was counted a few times. V usage is TRBV4-2 and J usage is TRBJ2-7; 11 bases agree with TRBD2. Germline CDR1 reads LGHNA; CDR2 reads YNFKEQ. This CDR3 is 17 amino acids long. The trim removed 4 bases at V and 4 bases at J, leaving 12 bases unmatched. CDR3 sequence reads: CASSLNLPGLAAYEQYF. CDR3 coding DNA: TGTGCCAGCAGCCTAAACCTTCCGGGACTAGCGGCGTACGAGCAGTACTTC.

This CDR3 is CASSYGLAGGRYFF. DNA of the CDR3: TGTGCCAGCAGTTACGGGTTAGCGGGGGGGCGGTACTTCTTC. This chain links TRBV6-5 with TRBJ2-1, with TRBD2 identical over 11 bases. In germline, CDR1 is MNHEY, CDR2 SVGAGI. The CDR3 covers 14 residues. Losses at the gene ends were 2 bases for V and 16 bases for J; bases not matched to a gene: 10.

The rearrangement links TRBV11-2 to TRBJ1-4, with TRBD1 matching 8 bases. The CDR3 is 15 residues long. Germline V lookup: CDR1 SGHAT, CDR2 FQNNGV. With 1 base clipped from V and 4 bases from J, the junction kept 2 bases outside the gene matches. This CDR3 is CASSLGQGFNEKLFF. The CDR3 bases are TGTGCCAGCAGCTTAGGACAGGGGTTTAATGAAAAACTGTTTTTT.

This clonotype was counted between two and nine times. V and J are TRBV7-6 and TRBJ2-3, with 10 bases identical to TRBD2. This CDR3 has 16 residues. Germline-derived CDR1 and CDR2 are SGHVS and FNYEAQ. V was pared by 7 bases and J by 2 bases, with 9 bases of the junction left unmatched. CDR3 loop: CASTNPGTSDTDTQYF. Written as DNA, the CDR3 is TGTGCCAGCACTAACCCCGGGACTAGCGACACAGATACGCAGTATTTT.

This clonotype was seen more than once but under ten times. The chain combines TRBV10-1 with TRBJ1-1; D gene ambiguous. The germline V and J ends were trimmed by 4 bases and 4 bases, with 4 bases remaining between them. The CDR3 runs to 11 residues. Germline V gene sequence: CDR1 WNHNN, CDR2 SYGVQD (reference sequence). The CDR3 spells CASSGGTEAFF. As DNA, the CDR3 is TGCGCCAGCAGTGGAGGCACTGAAGCTTTCTTT.

J is TRBJ1-1 and V is TRBV20-1; 8 bases are a match to TRBD1. The CDR3 covers 14 residues. The V gene's germline CDR1 is DFQATT and CDR2 SNEGSKA (reference sequence). The junction had 9 bases not matched to a gene; V was cut back by 5 bases and J by 4 bases. CDR3: CSAGDRGTFTEAFF. The CDR3 DNA reads TGCAGTGCTGGCGACAGGGGAACTTTCACTGAAGCTTTCTTT.

A few counts support this clonotype. The chain carries TRBV5-1 and TRBJ1-1; D may be TRBD1 (6 bases). V lost 0 bases, J lost 0 bases, and 18 bases lay in between. The germline CDR1 and CDR2 sequences are SGHRS and YFSETQ. This CDR3 region has 18 residues. CDR3 loop: CASSLAKDSLLMNTEAFF. The CDR3 DNA follows: TGCGCCAGCAGCTTGGCGAAGGACAGCCTGTTAATGAACACTGAAGCTTTCTTT.

This clonotype occurred many times. The chain combines TRBV7-9 with TRBJ1-2, with D possibly being TRBD1 (5 bases). CDR1 is SEHNR and CDR2 is FQNEAQ in the germline V gene (reference sequence). V was cut by 7 bases and J by 6 bases, with 15 bases left in between. CDR3 size: 13 residues. DNA for the CDR3: TGTGCCAGCATCCCATCTGGGACGGATGGCTACACCTTC. This encodes CASIPSGTDGYTF.

This clonotype showed up many times. This chain joins TRBV7-9 and TRBJ2-1; D unresolved. The V end was cut by 2 bases, the J end by 5 bases, with 1 base between. The CDR3 covers 11 residues. Germline CDR1 and CDR2: SEHNR and FQNEAQ (reference sequence). This CDR3 is CASSLNNEQFF. DNA of the CDR3: TGTGCCAGCAGCTTAAACAATGAGCAGTTCTTC. The variable domain in full, completed from reference TRBV7-9 and TRBJ2-1, reads DTGVSQNPRHKITKRGQNVTFRCDPISEHNRLYWYRQTLGQGPEFLTYFQNEAQLEKSRLLSDRFSAERPKGSFSTLEIQRTEQGDSAMYLCASSLNNEQFFGPGTRLTVL.